Presented here are 18 T cell receptor beta chains from one specimen sequenced in a study of blood T cell repertoires in COVID-19. TCRdb keeps only in-frame clones here, not all; method: immunoSEQ multiplex PCR. The data contain some 200,000 clones, around 86% of them singletons. The sequenced sample was PBMCs or T cells enriched from blood (not recorded which). The receptors come from a young man in a cohort exposed to, infected with or recovered from COVID-19 (not recorded which).

The chain is built from TRBV19 and TRBJ1-2, with a possible D match to TRBD1 (6 bases). The CDR3 covers 13 residues. The ends were cut back, 9 bases at V and 4 bases at J, with 15 bases in the middle. Looked up from germline, CDR1 is LNHDA and CDR2 is SQIVND (reference sequence). In DNA, the CDR3 is TGTGCCAGCAAGAAGGACAGCCGCTATGGCTACACCTTC. The encoded protein is CASKKDSRYGYTF.

In its sample, this clone was seen many times. This chain links TRBV6-4 with TRBJ2-3; D is perhaps TRBD1 (5 bases). The CDR3 spans 15 residues. Germline-derived CDR1 and CDR2 are MRHNA and SNTAGT. V was trimmed by 0 bases and J by 4 bases, leaving 11 bases between them. The CDR3 region is CASSDSGLGADTQYF. CDR3 nucleotides: TGTGCCAGCAGTGACTCAGGATTAGGGGCAGATACGCAGTATTTT.

This chain uses TRBV21-1 with TRBJ1-3. TRBV21-1 is an annotated pseudogene. The CDR3 is 14 residues long. The CDR3 region has the DNA TGTGCCAGCAGCATTCGCGGAATTGGAAACACCATATATTTT. It yields the protein CASSIRGIGNTIYF.

This clone has only one observation. The chain has TRBV6-5 and TRBJ2-7; 7 nucleotides match TRBD1. Per germline, CDR1 MNHEY and CDR2 SVGAGI. This CDR3 is 13 amino acids long. The trim removed 8 bases at V and 3 bases at J, leaving 7 bases unmatched. CDR3 in DNA: TGTGCCAGCCGTCAGGGACAGATCTACGAGCAGTACTTC. This sequence encodes CASRQGQIYEQYF.

Only one count was recorded for this clone. The rearrangement links TRBV25-1 to TRBJ1-2, with D uncertain. V was cut by 2 bases and J by 7 bases, with 11 bases left in between. The CDR3 totals 13 residues. The germline CDR1 and CDR2 sequences are MGHDK and SYGVNS. The CDR3, as DNA: TGTGCCAGCAGTGAAGGCGGGCAGTTTGGCTACACCTTC. Translated: CASSEGGQFGYTF.

This clone was counted a single time. The chain uses TRBV27 and TRBJ2-2, with a weak D call TRBD2 (6 bases). Trimming removed 7 bases at V and 6 bases at J, with 18 bases between. Germline lookup yields CDR1 MNHEY and CDR2 SMNVEV (reference sequence). The CDR3 is 15 residues long. CDR3 in DNA: TGTGCCAGCACGCCCTTAACGGGACTCTCCGGGGAGCTGTTTTTT. Its translation is CASTPLTGLSGELFF.

The V call is TRBV7-2, the J call TRBJ1-3; no firm D call. The germline gives CDR1 SGHTA, CDR2 FQGNSA. This CDR3 has 14 residues. V was clipped by 2 bases and J by 0 bases, with 5 bases between them. The CDR3 nucleotides are TGTGCCAGCAGCTTATCAGTCTCTGGAAACACCATATATTTT. Residues: CASSLSVSGNTIYF.

This chain links TRBV11-2 with TRBJ1-2, with unresolved D. V was cut by 0 bases and J by 4 bases, with 15 bases left in between. The CDR3 loop spans 16 amino acids. CDR1 is SGHAT and CDR2 is FQNNGV in the germline V gene. In DNA, the CDR3 is TGTGCCAGCAGCTTAGAGTTCAGCGGCAGTGGCTATGGCTACACCTTC. This gives the protein CASSLEFSGSGYGYTF.

The CDR3 DNA reads TGTGCCAGCAGTCTAATCGGACAGGGAAGACGAGCTTTCTTT. This encodes CASSLIGQGRRAFF. The chain employs TRBV27 and TRBJ1-1, with 8 bases that match TRBD1. This CDR3 has 14 amino acids. The trim removed 5 bases at V and 10 bases at J, leaving 12 bases unmatched. In germline, CDR1 is MNHEY, CDR2 SMNVEV (reference sequence).

This rearrangement joins TRBV7-9 to TRBJ1-1, with D possibly TRBD1 on 5 matching bases. The CDR3 sequence is 13 residues long. Germline values: CDR1 SEHNR, CDR2 FQNEAQ (reference sequence). Trimming cost V 6 bases and J 8 bases, with 16 bases left between them. The CDR3 nucleotides are TGTGCCAGCAGGACCAATTCTGGGGCGGAAGCTTTCTTT. Translated, it gives CASRTNSGAEAFF.

This clone was seen more than once but under ten times. The chain combines TRBV27 with TRBJ2-7; the match to TRBD2 covers 7 bases. The CDR3 contains 18 residues. J gave up 2 bases and V 2 bases, and 15 bases lay outside the gene matches. Germline V gene data show CDR1 as MNHEY and CDR2 as SMNVEV (reference sequence). The CDR3 sequence is CASSLPPGLPFHAYEQYF. The CDR3 bases are TGTGCCAGCAGTTTACCCCCGGGACTACCCTTTCATGCCTACGAGCAGTACTTC.

The genes are TRBV11-2 and TRBJ1-6; possible D gene TRBD1, 6 bases. Trimming stripped 5 bases from V and 9 bases from J, with 20 bases between. Germline V gene data show CDR1 as SGHAT and CDR2 as FQNNGV. The CDR3 sequence is 16 residues long. The CDR3 coding sequence is TGTGCCAGCAGCCCACAGAGGACCGCCAGGGGTTCACCCCTCCACTTT. The encoded protein is CASSPQRTARGSPLHF.

Remarks on this clone: This same CDR3 is encoded by further DNA sequences in the sample. The chain couples TRBV9 to TRBJ1-3; D may be TRBD1 (5 bases). The CDR3 sequence is 14 residues long. V was cut by 0 bases and J by 2 bases, with 6 bases left in between. In germline, CDR1 is SGDLS, CDR2 YYNGEE. DNA of the CDR3: TGTGCCAGCAGCGTAGGGACAACTGGAAACACCATATATTTT. Translation gives CASSVGTTGNTIYF.

This CDR3 is CASSTGTSGRSYEQYF. The DNA for the CDR3 is TGTGCCAGCAGTACAGGGACTAGCGGGAGGTCCTACGAGCAGTACTTC. This chain links TRBV2 with TRBJ2-7; 15 positions match TRBD2. This CDR3 region has 16 residues. Germline V gene sequence: CDR1 SNHLY, CDR2 FYNNEI. With 5 bases clipped from V and 1 base from J, the junction kept 3 bases outside the gene matches.

The genes are TRBV5-6 and TRBJ1-4, with D tentatively TRBD1 (5 bases). V lost 5 bases, J lost 5 bases, and 7 bases lay in between. CDR1 is SGHDT, CDR2 YYEEEE, per germline. There are 12 residues in the CDR3. CDR3: CASRAGNEKLFF. The CDR3 DNA reads as TGTGCCAGCAGGGCAGGGAATGAAAAACTGTTTTTT.

The gene calls are TRBV5-1 and TRBJ2-7; tentatively, D is TRBD1 (5 bases). This CDR3 has 15 amino acids. The germline gives CDR1 SGHRS, CDR2 YFSETQ. V was trimmed by 0 bases and J by 2 bases, leaving 12 bases between them. The CDR3 loop reads CASSLATASTYEQYF. CDR3 in DNA: TGCGCCAGCAGCTTGGCGACAGCCAGTACCTACGAGCAGTACTTC.

This clone was counted once. The V gene is TRBV28, the J gene TRBJ2-2, with TRBD2 as a possible D gene (6 bases). Germline CDR1 is MDHEN and CDR2 is SYDVKM. V dropped 7 bases and J dropped 4 bases, with 19 bases sitting between them. The CDR3 consists of 16 residues. The CDR3 region has the DNA TGTGCCAGCACCCAAGGCGGAGGGCCGGGCACCGGGGAGCTGTTTTTT. This encodes CASTQGGGPGTGELFF.

The chain employs TRBV27 and TRBJ1-3, with D possibly TRBD1 on 5 matching bases. The CDR3 runs 16 residues. Trimming left V 0 bases short and J 0 bases short, with 9 bases between. Germline CDR1 reads MNHEY; CDR2 reads SMNVEV (reference sequence). The CDR3 DNA reads as TGTGCCAGCAGTTTATCGGGGGGACTCTCTGGAAACACCATATATTTT. Residues: CASSLSGGLSGNTIYF.